This entry lists 11 T cell receptor beta chains sequenced from one sample in a study of T cell responses to AZD1222 COVID-19 vaccine. Using immunoSEQ multiplex PCR, the repertoire was profiled, and TCRdb retains in-frame clones only, with some absent. The sample has some 150,000 clones. Sequenced material: peripheral blood. The origin of the receptors is an adult in good health.

V gene TRBV5-4 combines with J gene TRBJ1-6; 7 nucleotides line up with TRBD1. V dropped 0 bases and J dropped 9; count of bases not matched to a gene: 9. In germline, CDR1 is SGHNT, CDR2 YYREEE (reference sequence). The CDR3 has 16 amino acids. The CDR3 coding sequence is TGTGCCAGCAGCTTGGGGAACACAGGGGCCGGTTCACCCCTCCACTTT. Protein product: CASSLGNTGAGSPLHF. Full variable domain (remainder filled in from reference TRBV5-4 and TRBJ1-6): ETGVTQSPTHLIKTRGQQVTLRCSSQSGHNTVSWYQQALGQGPQFIFQYYREEENGRGNFPPRFSGLQFPNYSSELNVNALELDDSALYLCASSLGNTGAGSPLHFGNGTRLTVT.

The chain couples TRBV18 to TRBJ2-7; 8 bases match TRBD1. The CDR3 is 16 amino acids. The germline V gene has CDR1 KGHSH and CDR2 LQKENI. Trimming took 3 bases from V and 1 from J; bases not matched to a gene: 8. CDR3 DNA: TGTGCCAGCTCACCTCTCGGACAGGGCGATTCCTACGAGCAGTACTTC. It specifies CASSPLGQGDSYEQYF.

CDR3 sequence reads: CASSESPPDRENQPQHF. CDR3 coding DNA: TGTGCCAGCAGTGAAAGTCCCCCGGACAGGGAGAATCAGCCCCAGCATTTT. The rearrangement links TRBV6-1 to TRBJ1-5; TRBD1 agrees at 8 bases. Germline assignment: CDR1 MNHNS and CDR2 SASEGT. The CDR3 has 17 residues. The J segment lost 4 bases and the V segment lost 2 bases, leaving 10 bases of the junction unmatched.

This chain joins TRBV29-1 and TRBJ2-5; D remains unclear. CDR3 size: 13 residues. V gave up 4 bases and J gave up 5 bases, with 14 bases separating them. Germline V gene lookup returns CDR1 SQVTM and CDR2 ANQGSEA. The CDR3 coding sequence is TGCAGCGTTGCGGGCCGGACGATCGAGACCCAGTACTTC. Amino acid sequence: CSVAGRTIETQYF.

The gene calls are TRBV4-2 and TRBJ2-7; 10 bases map to TRBD1. The CDR3 consists of 16 residues. In germline, CDR1 is LGHNA, CDR2 YNFKEQ. Trimming took 3 bases from V and 3 from J; bases not matched to a gene: 8. The chain's CDR3 is CASSHIGTGASYEQYF. Here the CDR3 DNA reads TGTGCCAGCAGCCACATAGGGACAGGGGCAAGCTACGAGCAGTACTTC.

The chain combines TRBV7-8 with TRBJ1-1; TRBD1 aligns across 9 bases. The CDR3 sequence is 13 residues long. CDR1 is SGHVS, CDR2 FQNEAQ, per germline. V lost 6 bases to trimming and J lost 3 bases; unmatched junction nucleotides: 2. The DNA of the CDR3 is TGTGCCAGCAGTCGGACAGGGGACACTGAAGCTTTCTTT. It codes for CASSRTGDTEAFF.

V gene TRBV6-2 or TRBV6-3 combines with J gene TRBJ1-5, with a possible D match to TRBD1 (5 bases). Deletions cut 0 bases from V and 3 bases from J, with 15 bases between. The germline CDR1 and CDR2 sequences are MNHEY and SVGEGT. The length of the CDR3 is 17 residues. CDR3 loop: CASSYSVLGTANQPQHF. CDR3 DNA: TGTGCCAGCAGTTACTCGGTCTTGGGGACCGCCAATCAGCCCCAGCATTTT.

The V call is TRBV5-4, the J call TRBJ1-4, with TRBD1 as a possible D gene (5 bases). The CDR3 contains 12 residues. V lost 4 bases to trimming and J lost 7 bases, with 8 bases between them. Germline CDR1 reads SGHNT; CDR2 reads YYREEE (reference sequence). The DNA for the CDR3 is TGTGCCAGCAGCGATGGGGGTGAAAAACTGTTTTTT. As protein: CASSDGGEKLFF.

V usage is TRBV9 and J usage is TRBJ2-7, with 8 bases fitting TRBD1. V trimming: 2 bases; J trimming: 4 bases; junction bases outside the gene matches: 8. The CDR3 sequence is 15 residues long. In germline, CDR1 is SGDLS, CDR2 YYNGEE. CDR3 nucleotides: TGTGCCAGCAGCGTCGCGACAGGGGTGGGGTACGAGCAGTACTTC. Protein: CASSVATGVGYEQYF.

The genes are TRBV9 and TRBJ1-3, with D perhaps matching TRBD1 (6 bases). CDR3 length: 15 residues. Trimming took 2 bases from V and 13 from J, leaving 22 bases between them. Germline V gene lookup returns CDR1 SGDLS and CDR2 YYNGEE. The CDR3 nucleotides are TGTGCCAGCAGCGTTACTGGGGACACGACCTTAGGGATATATTTT. Amino acid sequence: CASSVTGDTTLGIYF.

The rearrangement links TRBV5-1 to TRBJ1-2, with TRBD1 matching over 9 bases. This CDR3 spans 12 amino acids. Germline-derived CDR1 and CDR2 are SGHRS and YFSETQ. The V segment lost 3 bases and the J segment 8 bases; nucleotides outside the gene matches: 2. CDR3 sequence: CASSSDRGGYTF. The CDR3 nucleotides read TGCGCCAGCAGCTCGGACAGGGGCGGCTACACCTTC. Supplemented by reference TRBV5-1 and TRBJ1-2, the full variable domain reads KAGVTQTPRYLIKTRGQQVTLSCSPISGHRSVSWYQQTPGQGLQFLFEYFSETQRNKGNFPGRFSGRQFSNSRSEMNVSTLELGDSALYLCASSSDRGGYTFGSGTRLTVV.